What follows describes a single T cell receptor (beta chain). Its antigen specificity is not known. No much larger clone exists at a distance of one base, and base qualities are not known. The CDR3 numbers 17 residues from cysteine through phenylalanine. The only DNA kept is the CDR3, 51 bases in frame from the first base. In the germline V gene, CDR1 corresponds to SQVTM and CDR2 to ANQGSEA. V and J are truncated by 2 bases and 3 bases respectively, leaving an intervening sequence of 22 bases. This entry belongs to a study of quantifying T cell responses using KT2 cells listed by TCRdb under 2017. Context from the whole study: RNA was DNase-treated and reverse transcribed with TCR alpha and beta constant-region primers, mostly using SuperScript III. Under optimum conditions, the T4 ligation step was estimated to exceed 8% efficiency. To avoid over-amplification, PCR2 was carried out as a SYBR Green qPCR and halted once a predetermined fluorescence threshold was reached. Beyond this particular receptor, the publication reports: Detection of KT2 sequences showed saturation at very high KT2 spike-in numbers. Even at the lowest spike-in tested, roughly one KT2 cell per 100,000 PBMC, KT2 sequences were still detected. The study did not include a side-by-side comparison of this pipeline with other TCR sequencing techniques. Counts of KT2 alpha and beta sequences scaled linearly with input KT2 cell number over several orders of magnitude.

The method was UMI-ligation and nested PCR. A single-stranded oligonucleotide bearing the Illumina SP2 sequence and a UMI was ligated to the 3' end of the cDNA with T4 RNA ligase 1. PCR1 used around 4 cycles (98 degrees C 15 s, 69 degrees C 30 s, 72 degrees C 40 s), and the beta primer was an equimolar mix of RC1.1 and RC1.2 that covered TRBC1 and TRBC2. From PCR2 onward, TCR alpha and beta chains were processed separately, and sample indices and Illumina adaptors were added. The UMI was composed of 12 random nucleotides, arranged as two hexamers separated by a spacer, and was positioned after an 8-base spacer. The libraries were sequenced on an Illumina MiSeq using v2 2x251 paired-end chemistry, usually with about 11 samples in each run. PhiX DNA was added at about 4.5-7.5% to each sequencing library so that diversity was increased. The source study handled its data this way. The raw reads were converted into FASTQ with bcl2fastq and then demultiplexed by dual indices with Demultiplexor. V and J genes were assigned by Decombinator through tag matching, with a single base-pair mismatch being allowed. Using UMIs, Collapsinator corrected both sequencing errors and the frequency errors that come from PCR heterogeneity. CDR3Translator turned Decombinator identifiers into nucleotide sequence, translated that sequence into amino acids, and pulled out the CDR3 based on C- and N-terminal motifs. Each distinct KT2 TCR was counted as one cluster of KT2 sequences that shared a single unique molecular identifier. TCRdb's own reprocessing of the public reads used fastp at Q25 and MiXCR and kept productive beta chains. A single entry per CDR3 protein holds the most common genes and DNA from its merged rows. For this entry, the V and J calls and clone size follow TCRdb and not the study's own pipeline. The sample profile shows tens of thousands of distinct CDR3 sequences; 7.3% of them were found once. The ten largest clones add up to around 16% of the sample.

Known numbers of KT2, a T cell clone whose TCR had been sequenced previously, were spiked into unfractionated PBMC to test the sensitivity and accuracy of the pipeline. KT2 cells were mixed with a fixed number of PBMC to create a range of KT2-to-PBMC ratios. Sample: PBMCs spiked with cells of the T cell clone KT2. The receptor was isolated from a human donor. Recombination linked TRBV29-1 to TRBJ1-1; the D gene lacks a confident call. The bases are TGCAGCGTTGAACAACCGGGCGTCCCTTACCTCTACACTGAAGCTTTCTTT. It encodes CSVEQPGVPYLYTEAFF.